This T cell receptor beta chain came from a study of T-cell reconstitution after alpha-beta-depleted transplantation in children. Trimming stripped 0 bases from V and 0 bases from J, with 8 bases between. Germline V gene sequence: CDR1 SEHNR, CDR2 FQNEAQ (reference sequence). The CDR3 is 15 amino acids. This clonotype was counted only a few times. Preparation of the TCRbeta library involved a method that used unique molecular identifiers. TCRdb redid the calling of the PCR reads with MiXCR, one entry per CDR3 protein. Of hundreds of thousands of distinct CDR3 sequences listed, approximately 17% are singletons.

The sequencing here drew on PBMCs from the stem cell graft donor, taken from the stem cell graft. The gene calls are TRBV7-9 and TRBJ1-2; D remains ambiguous. This TCR came from a human donor who donated a stem cell graft to a child with acute myeloid leukemia. CDR3 DNA: TGTGCCAGCAGCTTAGCAGCGCCAGCTAACTATGGCTACACCTTC. Translation gives CASSLAAPANYGYTF.